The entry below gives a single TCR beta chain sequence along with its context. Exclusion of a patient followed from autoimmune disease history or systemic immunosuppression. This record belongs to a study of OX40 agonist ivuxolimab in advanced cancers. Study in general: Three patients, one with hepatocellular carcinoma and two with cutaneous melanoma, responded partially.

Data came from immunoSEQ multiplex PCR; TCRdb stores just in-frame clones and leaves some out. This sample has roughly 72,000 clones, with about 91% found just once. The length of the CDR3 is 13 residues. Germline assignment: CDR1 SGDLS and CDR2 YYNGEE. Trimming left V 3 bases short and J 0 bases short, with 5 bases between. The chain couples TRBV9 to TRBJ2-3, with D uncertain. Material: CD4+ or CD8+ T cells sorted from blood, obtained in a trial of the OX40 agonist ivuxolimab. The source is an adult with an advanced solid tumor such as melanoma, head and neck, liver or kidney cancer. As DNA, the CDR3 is TGTGCCAGCAGCGACGTTAGCACAGATACGCAGTATTTT. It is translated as CASSDVSTDTQYF.